Included here is one T cell receptor beta chain sequence, with context. Its antigen is not known. Repertoires were generated with immunoSEQ multiplex PCR, while TCRdb's copy carries only in-frame clones and drops some. The sample contains about 160,000 clones, 88% of which appear only once. This specimen belongs to a study of T cell responses to AZD1222 COVID-19 vaccine. Study-wide context: Recipients boosted at about 4 weeks or about 12 weeks are pooled.

The CDR3 is 14 amino acids. Germline V CDR1 and CDR2: SGHTS, YDEGEE. The V segment lost 2 bases and the J segment 7 bases; nucleotides outside the gene matches: 5. Study conclusions and caveats: Donors were chiefly white British, with a greater number of females, and clonal diversity was perhaps underestimated. Seropositive at baseline were only a handful of AZD1222 recipients. Increased Spike-specific TCR breadth and depth were observed after two AZD1222 doses.

Specimen: peripheral blood, collected on day 0 of AZD1222 vaccination. The V call is TRBV5-8, the J call TRBJ1-5, with 8 bases matching TRBD1. The source of this sequence is an adult in good health. The CDR3 sequence: CASSFGQGDQPQHF. As DNA, the CDR3 is TGTGCCAGCAGCTTCGGACAGGGAGACCAGCCCCAGCATTTT. Combining the CDR3 with reference TRBV5-8 and TRBJ1-5 gives the whole variable domain EAGVTQSPTHLIKTRGQQATLRCSPISGHTSVYWYQQALGLGLQFLLWYDEGEERNRGNFPPRFSGRQFPNYSSELNVNALELEDSALYLCASSFGQGDQPQHFGDGTRLSIL.